This T cell receptor (beta chain) was documented in a study of blood T cell repertoires in COVID-19. Repertoires were generated with immunoSEQ multiplex PCR, while TCRdb's copy carries only in-frame clones and drops some. Of fewer than 350,000 clones detected, approximately 87% appear once; the ten largest clones hold more than 10%. This clone was seen a handful of times. CDR3 size: 17 residues. With V trimmed by 5 bases and J by 6 bases, 18 bases remained unmatched. Per germline, CDR1 SGHVS and CDR2 FNYEAQ. This chain connects TRBV7-6 to TRBJ1-1; 7 bases map to TRBD1. Input material: peripheral blood. The receptor comes from a woman in her twenties or thirties with COVID-19, enrolled during active disease. The DNA for the CDR3 is TGTGCCAGCAGCCTCCGGCTTTCCGGGACAGTTACCCCTGAAGCTTTCTTT. This translates into CASSLRLSGTVTPEAFF.